The 27 T cell receptor beta chains given below trace back to one sample, sequenced in a study of T cell repertoires in cytomegalovirus infection. Their cognate antigens are unknown. Using its own MiXCR run on the reads, TCRdb lists one record per CDR3 protein. The sample holds 570,000 or so distinct CDR3 sequences, 40% seen once. This sample comprised cultured PBMCs, obtained from culture after CMV antigen stimulation. The receptors were sampled from a human donor in good health (CMV status not recorded). Some clones in this sample may be carry-over from other donors' samples.

The CDR3 DNA reads as TGTGCCAGCGACCAGGACCCGGAGGGTCAGCCCCAGCATTTT. Translating it yields CASDQDPEGQPQHF. The rearrangement links TRBV6-8 to TRBJ1-5; unclear D gene. Germline lookup yields CDR1 MNHGY and CDR2 SAAAGT. This CDR3 spans 14 amino acids. Trimming took off 8 bases at V and 6 bases at J, with 17 bases between the two ends.

The chain uses TRBV6-6 and TRBJ2-4; 11 nucleotides align to TRBD1. The CDR3 extends over 15 amino acids. V was clipped by 1 base and J by 7 bases; unmatched bases: 3. CDR1 and CDR2 (germline): MNHNY, SVGAGI (reference sequence). As DNA, the CDR3 is TGTGCCAGCAGTTACTACCGGGACAGGGGGAACATTCAGTACTTC. Translated: CASSYYRDRGNIQYF.

The chain recombines TRBV15 with TRBJ1-1; a possible D gene is TRBD1 (5 bases). The V end was cut by 1 base, the J end by 5 bases, with 14 bases between. The CDR3 consists of 15 residues. The germline CDR1 and CDR2 sequences are LNHNV and YYDKDF (reference sequence). The DNA of the CDR3 is TGTGCCACCAGCAGAGTGAGGTCGGGGGGAACTGAAGCTTTCTTT. This translates into CATSRVRSGGTEAFF.

The chain couples TRBV12-3 or TRBV12-4 to TRBJ1-1; 7 bases fit TRBD1. The CDR3 is 13 residues long. Trimming took 6 bases from V and 4 from J; bases not matched to a gene: 5. The CDR3 spells CASRGQTPTEAFF. The CDR3 nucleotides are TGTGCCAGCAGGGGACAGACTCCCACTGAAGCTTTCTTT.

The J gene is TRBJ2-3, the V gene TRBV20-1; the D gene is possibly TRBD2 (5 bases). V was pared by 7 bases and J by 0 bases, with 8 bases between. The CDR3 runs to 12 residues. The germline CDR1 and CDR2 sequences are DFQATT and SNEGSKA (reference sequence). The CDR3 region has the DNA TGCAGTGTATCGGGAAGCACAGATACGCAGTATTTT. Translation: CSVSGSTDTQYF.

V gene TRBV7-2 combines with J gene TRBJ2-1, with D perhaps being TRBD1 or TRBD2 (5 bases each). V dropped 5 bases and J dropped 12 bases, with 11 bases sitting between them. Germline CDR1 reads SGHTA; CDR2 reads FQGNSA. The CDR3 is made up of 11 amino acids. CDR3 loop: CASSPRDVQFF. DNA of the CDR3: TGTGCCAGCAGCCCCAGGGACGTGCAGTTCTTC.

The chain is built from TRBV6-1 and TRBJ2-5; tentatively, D is TRBD1 or TRBD2 (6 bases each). The CDR3 length is 13 residues. Germline V gene sequence: CDR1 MNHNS, CDR2 SASEGT. V dropped 6 bases and J dropped 9 bases, with 17 bases sitting between them. For the CDR3, the DNA is TGTGCCAGCAGCTCCGAGGGGGGTACGGCCCAGTACTTC. Protein product: CASSSEGGTAQYF.

This clonotype has a handful of counts. The germline gene is not matched at one end of the junction; a read error may be the cause. The chain combines TRBV6-2 or TRBV6-3 with TRBJ2-7; TRBD2 agrees at 11 bases. CDR1 MNHEY and CDR2 SVGEGT come from the germline V gene. This CDR3 contains 14 residues. DNA for the CDR3: TGTGCCAGCAAAGTTTATCGACTAGCGGGAAGCTCAAACTTC. The encoded protein is CASKVYRLAGSSNF.

The chain combines TRBV11-3 with TRBJ2-3; 8 bases line up with TRBD2. J lost 5 bases, V lost 5 bases, and 9 bases had no gene match. This CDR3 comprises 15 residues. Germline V gene data show CDR1 as SGHNT and CDR2 as YENEEA. As DNA, the CDR3 is TGTGCCAGCAGCCCTAGCGGGCTTGAAAGAGATACGCAGTATTTT. Its translation: CASSPSGLERDTQYF.

The V call is TRBV20-1, the J call TRBJ2-3; D remains unclear. Per the germline V gene, CDR1 is DFQATT and CDR2 is SNEGSKA (reference sequence). The V gene lost 0 bases and the J gene lost 1 base, with 8 bases spanning the gap. The CDR3 is made up of 14 amino acids. CDR3 region: CSARDAKGTDTQYF. CDR3 nucleotides: TGCAGTGCTAGAGATGCGAAGGGCACAGATACGCAGTATTTT.

This chain joins TRBV15 and TRBJ1-2; 10 bases are shared with TRBD1. CDR1 LNHNV and CDR2 YYDKDF come from the germline V gene (reference sequence). The CDR3 sequence is 17 residues long. V was pared by 1 base and J by 7 bases, with 12 bases of the junction left unmatched. The CDR3 region has the DNA TGTGCCACCAGCAGAGCCCGGGGGACAGGGGCTTTCGGTGGCTACACCTTC. Translated, it gives CATSRARGTGAFGGYTF.

This clonotype was observed a handful of times. The chain uses TRBV6-1 and TRBJ1-6; 7 bases fit TRBD1. This CDR3 comprises 17 residues. V was pared by 7 bases and J by 6 bases, with 15 bases of the junction left unmatched. CDR1 is MNHNS and CDR2 is SASEGT in the germline V gene. The DNA for the CDR3 is TGTGCCAGCACCATATCCCCCCACAGGGGAGGTAATTCACCCCTCCACTTT. Its protein is CASTISPHRGGNSPLHF.

This sequence joins TRBV6-8 and TRBJ1-1; maybe TRBD1 (5 bases). Trimming shortened V by 6 bases and J by 0 bases, and 14 bases separated the two germline ends. Germline lookup yields CDR1 MNHGY and CDR2 SAAAGT. The CDR3 extends over 15 amino acids. CDR3 protein: CASSRGLWMNTEAFF. CDR3 bases: TGTGCCAGCAGCCGGGGACTTTGGATGAACACTGAAGCTTTCTTT.

The chain has TRBV6-8 and TRBJ2-1; 14 positions agree with TRBD2. The germline gives CDR1 MNHGY, CDR2 SAAAGT. The CDR3 is 14 residues long. J gave up 8 bases and V 8 bases, and 5 bases lay outside the gene matches. CDR3 protein: CASVRTSGGYEQFF. CDR3 sequence (DNA): TGTGCCAGCGTCAGGACTAGCGGGGGGTATGAGCAGTTCTTC.

The genes are TRBV7-4 and TRBJ2-1; unclear D gene. The CDR3 sequence is 10 residues long. V was trimmed by 8 bases and J by 8 bases, leaving 7 bases between them. CDR1 and CDR2 (germline): SGHVT, SQSDAQ. CDR3 amino acids: CASGRDEQFF. The CDR3, as DNA: TGTGCCAGCGGTCGGGATGAGCAGTTCTTC.

The chain combines TRBV6-6 with TRBJ1-2; TRBD1 agrees at 10 bases. Trimming took 8 bases from V and 2 from J; bases not matched to a gene: 8. Per germline, CDR1 MNHNY and CDR2 SVGAGI (reference sequence). The CDR3 runs to 15 residues. The CDR3 DNA is TGTGCCAGCCGCGCAGGACAGGGGGTGAACTATGGCTACACCTTC. Amino acid sequence: CASRAGQGVNYGYTF.

This clonotype was seen a handful of times. The V and J genes are TRBV7-4 and TRBJ1-2, with D unresolved. The V end lost 0 bases, the J end lost 5 bases, and 10 bases lay between the germline ends. The CDR3 has 14 amino acids. CDR1 and CDR2 from the germline V gene are SGHVT and SQSDAQ. The CDR3 nucleotides are TGTGCCAGCAGCTTAGCTATCGGCCCTTATGGCTACACCTTC. This translates into CASSLAIGPYGYTF. Filled out from reference TRBV7-4 and TRBJ1-2, the complete variable domain reads GAGVSQSPRYKVAKRGRDVALRCDSISGHVTLYWYRQTLGQGSEVLTYSQSDAQRDKSGRPSGRFSAERPERSVSTLKIQRTEQGDSAVYLCASSLAIGPYGYTFGSGTRLTVV.

The rearrangement links TRBV4-1 to TRBJ1-1, with unresolved D. Germline lookup yields CDR1 MGHRA and CDR2 YSYEKL. Trimming took off 4 bases at V and 5 bases at J, with 17 bases between the two ends. The CDR3 loop spans 15 amino acids. The CDR3 DNA sequence: TGCGCCAGCAGCCCGGAGAAGGGCCGGGAGACTGAAGCTTTCTTT. Its translation is CASSPEKGRETEAFF.

The V gene is TRBV4-1, the J gene TRBJ2-1; 10 bases are shared with TRBD2. CDR1 is MGHRA and CDR2 is YSYEKL in the germline V gene. This CDR3 has 16 residues. The J segment lost 7 bases and the V segment lost 2 bases, leaving 8 bases of the junction unmatched. The CDR3, as DNA: TGCGCCAGCAGCCAATCCATGCCTAGCGGGGGAAATGAGCAGTTCTTC. This gives the protein CASSQSMPSGGNEQFF.

In its sample, this clonotype was seen a few times. The gene calls are TRBV10-2 and TRBJ2-7; D is unresolved. V gave up 4 bases and J gave up 3 bases, with 13 bases separating them. The germline CDR1 and CDR2 sequences are WSHSY and SAAADI. The CDR3 consists of 14 residues. The CDR3 protein is CASSVANSDYEQYF. Here the CDR3 DNA reads TGCGCCAGCAGTGTGGCAAATTCCGACTACGAGCAGTACTTC.

This clonotype was detected a few times. The V gene is TRBV12-3 or TRBV12-4, the J gene TRBJ2-1, with D possibly being TRBD1 or TRBD2 (5 bases each). This CDR3 is 13 amino acids long. The ends were cut back, 4 bases at V and 10 bases at J, with 14 bases in the middle. The CDR3 loop is CASSSAPGLEQFF. As DNA, the CDR3 is TGTGCCAGCAGTTCCGCCCCGGGGCTGGAGCAGTTCTTC.

The sample holds a few counts of this clonotype. The chain uses TRBV7-2 and TRBJ2-1; 9 nucleotides match TRBD2. The CDR3 is made up of 14 amino acids. CDR1 and CDR2 (germline): SGHTA, FQGNSA. V shed 7 bases, J shed 5 bases, and the junction held 6 bases outside the gene matches. The CDR3 bases are TGTGCCAGCACTTCACTAGCGGGCAACAATGAGCAGTTCTTC. Its protein is CASTSLAGNNEQFF.

A few counts support this clonotype. This rearrangement joins TRBV7-8 to TRBJ2-6; D may match TRBD1 or TRBD2 (5 bases each). Germline CDR1 SGHVS, CDR2 FQNEAQ. V shed 0 bases and J shed 0 bases, with 12 bases lying between them. CDR3 length equals 18 residues. The CDR3 region has the DNA TGTGCCAGCAGCTTAGCGATGGGACGGAGCTCTGGGGCCAACGTCCTGACTTTC. Its protein is CASSLAMGRSSGANVLTF.

This clonotype was seen a few times. This chain connects TRBV7-2 to TRBJ1-4, with TRBD1 matching over 8 bases. Germline CDR1 and CDR2: SGHTA and FQGNSA. Trimming removed 3 bases from V and 3 bases from J; junction bases left unmatched: 3. The CDR3 runs to 15 residues. The CDR3 loop reads CASSFDRGANEKLFF. CDR3 coding DNA: TGTGCCAGCAGCTTCGACAGGGGCGCTAATGAAAAACTGTTTTTT.

The J gene is TRBJ1-5, the V gene TRBV20-1, with 7 bases that match TRBD1. Germline CDR1 reads DFQATT; CDR2 reads SNEGSKA (reference sequence). The trim removed 2 bases at V and 3 bases at J, leaving 7 bases unmatched. The CDR3 has 15 residues. The CDR3 here is CSARSPGQINQPQHF. In DNA form, the CDR3 reads TGCAGTGCTAGATCTCCGGGACAGATCAATCAGCCCCAGCATTTT.

The chain recombines TRBV19 with TRBJ2-7, with D perhaps given as TRBD1 or TRBD2 (6 bases each). The CDR3 length is 14 residues. CDR1 and CDR2 (germline): LNHDA, SQIVND (reference sequence). Between the trimmed V and J ends, which lost 9 bases and 4 bases, there was a span of 19 bases. The CDR3 here is CASTSGEDGYEQYF. Written as DNA, the CDR3 is TGTGCCAGCACGTCAGGGGAGGACGGTTACGAGCAGTACTTC.

The chain employs TRBV18 and TRBJ1-6, with D perhaps matching TRBD1 (6 bases). Germline lookup yields CDR1 KGHSH and CDR2 LQKENI. This CDR3 has 15 amino acids. V lost 5 bases, J lost 7 bases, and 15 bases lay in between. The CDR3 loop is CASSVSRTENSPLHF. CDR3 DNA: TGTGCCAGCTCAGTGAGCCGGACAGAAAATTCACCCCTCCACTTT.